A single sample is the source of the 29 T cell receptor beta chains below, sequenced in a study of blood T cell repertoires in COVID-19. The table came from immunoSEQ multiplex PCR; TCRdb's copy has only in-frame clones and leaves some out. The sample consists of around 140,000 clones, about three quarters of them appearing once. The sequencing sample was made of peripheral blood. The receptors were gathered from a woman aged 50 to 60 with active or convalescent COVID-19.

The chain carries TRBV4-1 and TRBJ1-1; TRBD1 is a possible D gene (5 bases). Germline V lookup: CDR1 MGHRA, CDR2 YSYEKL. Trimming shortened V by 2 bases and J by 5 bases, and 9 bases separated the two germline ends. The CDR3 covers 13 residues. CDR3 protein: CASSQSGGTEAFF. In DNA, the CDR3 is TGCGCCAGCAGCCAATCGGGGGGAACTGAAGCTTTCTTT.

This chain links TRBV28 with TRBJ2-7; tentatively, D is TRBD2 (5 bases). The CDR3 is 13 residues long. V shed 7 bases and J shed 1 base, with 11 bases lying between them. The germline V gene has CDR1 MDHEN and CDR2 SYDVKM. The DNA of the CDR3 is TGTGCCAGCAAACTAGGTACGTCCTACGAGCAGTACTTC. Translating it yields CASKLGTSYEQYF.

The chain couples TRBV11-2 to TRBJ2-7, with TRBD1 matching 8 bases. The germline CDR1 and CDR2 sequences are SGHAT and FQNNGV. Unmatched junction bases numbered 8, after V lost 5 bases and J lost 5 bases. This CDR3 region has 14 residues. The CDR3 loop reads CASSRPGQAHEQYF. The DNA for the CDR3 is TGTGCCAGCAGCCGCCCGGGACAGGCCCACGAGCAGTACTTC.

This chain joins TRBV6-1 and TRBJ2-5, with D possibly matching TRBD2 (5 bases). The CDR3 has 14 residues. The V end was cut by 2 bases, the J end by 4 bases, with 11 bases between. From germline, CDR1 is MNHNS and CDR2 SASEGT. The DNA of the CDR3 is TGTGCCAGCAGTGAACCTAGCTCTCGAGAGACCCAGTACTTC. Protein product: CASSEPSSRETQYF.

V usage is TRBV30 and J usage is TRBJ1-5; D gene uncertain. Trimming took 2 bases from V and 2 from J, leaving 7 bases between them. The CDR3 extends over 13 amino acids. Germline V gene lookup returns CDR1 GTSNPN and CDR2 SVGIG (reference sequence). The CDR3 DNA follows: TGTGCCTGGAGTTCTCAGGGCAATCAGCCCCAGCATTTT. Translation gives CAWSSQGNQPQHF.

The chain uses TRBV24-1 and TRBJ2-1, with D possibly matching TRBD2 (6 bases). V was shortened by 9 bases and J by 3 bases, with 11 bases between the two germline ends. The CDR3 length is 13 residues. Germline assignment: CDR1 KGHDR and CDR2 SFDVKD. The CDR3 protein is CATGGGNYNEQFF. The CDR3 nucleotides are TGTGCCACCGGTGGAGGGAACTACAATGAGCAGTTCTTC.

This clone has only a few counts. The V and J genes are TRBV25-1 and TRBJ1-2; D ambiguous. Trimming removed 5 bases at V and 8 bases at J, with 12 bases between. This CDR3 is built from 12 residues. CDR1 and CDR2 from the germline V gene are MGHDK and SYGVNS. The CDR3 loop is CASSNSAEGYTF. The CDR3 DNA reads TGTGCCAGCAGTAACTCCGCGGAGGGCTACACCTTC.

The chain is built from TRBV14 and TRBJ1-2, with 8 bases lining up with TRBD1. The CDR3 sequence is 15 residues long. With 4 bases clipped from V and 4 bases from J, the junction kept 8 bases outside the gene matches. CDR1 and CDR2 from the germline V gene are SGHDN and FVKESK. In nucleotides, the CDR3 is TGTGCCAGCAGCCTAGGACAGGGCGGTTCCTATGGCTACACCTTC. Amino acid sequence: CASSLGQGGSYGYTF. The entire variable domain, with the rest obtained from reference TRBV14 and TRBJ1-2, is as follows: EAGVTQFPSHSVIEKGQTVTLRCDPISGHDNLYWYRRVMGKEIKFLLHFVKESKQDESGMPNNRFLAERTGGTYSTLKVQPAELEDSGVYFCASSLGQGGSYGYTFGSGTRLTVV.

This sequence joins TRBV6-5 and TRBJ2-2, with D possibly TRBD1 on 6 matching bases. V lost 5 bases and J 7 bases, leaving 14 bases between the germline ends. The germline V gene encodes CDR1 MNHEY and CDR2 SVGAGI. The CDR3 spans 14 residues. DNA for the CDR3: TGTGCCAGCAGTCGCAGGACAGACGGCGGGGAGCTGTTTTTT. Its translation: CASSRRTDGGELFF.

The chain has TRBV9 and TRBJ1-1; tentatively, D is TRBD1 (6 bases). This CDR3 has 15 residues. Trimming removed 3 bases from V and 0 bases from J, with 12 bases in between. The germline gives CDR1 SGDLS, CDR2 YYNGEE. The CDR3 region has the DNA TGTGCCAGCAGCGCGTCGGGACACTTGAACACTGAAGCTTTCTTT. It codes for CASSASGHLNTEAFF.

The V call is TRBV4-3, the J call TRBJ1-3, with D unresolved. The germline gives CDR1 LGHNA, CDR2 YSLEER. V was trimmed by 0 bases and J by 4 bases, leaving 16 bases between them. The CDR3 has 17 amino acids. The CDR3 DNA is TGCGCCAGCAGCCAAGACCTTCAAGCGGGTGGCGGAAACACCATATATTTT. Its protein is CASSQDLQAGGGNTIYF.

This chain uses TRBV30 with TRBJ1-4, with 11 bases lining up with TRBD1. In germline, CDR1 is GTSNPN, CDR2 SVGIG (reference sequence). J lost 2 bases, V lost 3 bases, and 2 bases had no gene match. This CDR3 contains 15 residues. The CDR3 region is CAWSGQGATNEKLFF. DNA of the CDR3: TGTGCCTGGAGCGGACAGGGGGCGACTAATGAAAAACTGTTTTTT.

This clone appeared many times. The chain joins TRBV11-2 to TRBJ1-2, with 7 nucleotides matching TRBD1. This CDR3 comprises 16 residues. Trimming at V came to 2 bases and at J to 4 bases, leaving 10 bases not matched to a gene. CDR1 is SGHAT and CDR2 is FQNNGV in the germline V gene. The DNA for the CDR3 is TGTGCCAGCAGCTTAAGACCAGGGGGTATTATCTATGGCTACACCTTC. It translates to CASSLRPGGIIYGYTF.

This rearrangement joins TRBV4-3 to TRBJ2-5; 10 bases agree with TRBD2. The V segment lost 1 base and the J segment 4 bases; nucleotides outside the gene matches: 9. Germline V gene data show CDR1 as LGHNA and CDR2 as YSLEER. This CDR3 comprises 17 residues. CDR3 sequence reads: CASSQGPAGGSAETQYF. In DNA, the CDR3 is TGCGCCAGCAGCCAAGGACCAGCGGGAGGGAGTGCAGAGACCCAGTACTTC.

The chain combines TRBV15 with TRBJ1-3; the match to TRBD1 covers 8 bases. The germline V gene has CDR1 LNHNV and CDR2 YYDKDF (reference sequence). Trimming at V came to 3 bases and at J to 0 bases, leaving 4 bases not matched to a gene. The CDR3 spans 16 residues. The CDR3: CATSSVGTGSGNTIYF. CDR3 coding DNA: TGTGCCACCAGCAGCGTCGGGACAGGCTCTGGAAACACCATATATTTT.

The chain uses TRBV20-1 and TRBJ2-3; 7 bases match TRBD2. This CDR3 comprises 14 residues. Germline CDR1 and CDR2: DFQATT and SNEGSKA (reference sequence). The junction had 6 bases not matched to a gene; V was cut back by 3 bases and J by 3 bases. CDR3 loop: CSASSGGVTDTQYF. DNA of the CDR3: TGCAGTGCTAGTTCGGGGGGAGTGACAGATACGCAGTATTTT.

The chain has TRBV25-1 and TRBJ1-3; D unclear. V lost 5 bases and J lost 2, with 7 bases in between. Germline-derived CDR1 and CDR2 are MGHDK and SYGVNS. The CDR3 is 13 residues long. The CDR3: CASSFGTGNTIYF. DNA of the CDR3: TGTGCCAGCAGTTTCGGTACTGGAAACACCATATATTTT.

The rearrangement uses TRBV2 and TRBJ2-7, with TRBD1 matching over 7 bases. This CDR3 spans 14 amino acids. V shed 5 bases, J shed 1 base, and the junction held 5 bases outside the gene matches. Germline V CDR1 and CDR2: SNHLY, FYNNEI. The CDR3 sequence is CASSPGTESYEQYF. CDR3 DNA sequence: TGTGCCAGCAGTCCCGGGACAGAGTCCTACGAGCAGTACTTC.

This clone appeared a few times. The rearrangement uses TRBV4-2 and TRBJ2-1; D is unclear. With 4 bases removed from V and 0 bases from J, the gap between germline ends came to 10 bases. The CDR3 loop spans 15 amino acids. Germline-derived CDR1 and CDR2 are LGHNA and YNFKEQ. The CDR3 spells CASSRLESSYNEQFF. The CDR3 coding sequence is TGTGCCAGCAGCCGACTGGAGAGCTCCTACAATGAGCAGTTCTTC.

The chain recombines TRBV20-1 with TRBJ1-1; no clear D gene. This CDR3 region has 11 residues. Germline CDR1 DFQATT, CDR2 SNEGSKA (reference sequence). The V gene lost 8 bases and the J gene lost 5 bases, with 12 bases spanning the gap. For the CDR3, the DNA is TGCAGTATAAATCTAGCTACTGAAGCTTTCTTT. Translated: CSINLATEAFF.

CDR3 nucleotides: TGTGCCAGTAGTACACGGGAGACTGAAGCTTTCTTT. This translates into CASSTRETEAFF. The chain is built from TRBV19 and TRBJ1-1; D call uncertain. The germline V and J ends were trimmed by 4 bases and 5 bases, with 8 bases remaining between them. CDR1 LNHDA and CDR2 SQIVND come from the germline V gene (reference sequence). This CDR3 contains 12 residues.

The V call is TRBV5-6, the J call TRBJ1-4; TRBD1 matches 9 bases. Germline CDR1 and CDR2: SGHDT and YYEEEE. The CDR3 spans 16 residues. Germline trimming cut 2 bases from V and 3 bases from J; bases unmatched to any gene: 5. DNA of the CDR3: TGTGCCAGCAGCTTCAGGACAGGGGTGGCTAATGAAAAACTGTTTTTT. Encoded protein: CASSFRTGVANEKLFF.

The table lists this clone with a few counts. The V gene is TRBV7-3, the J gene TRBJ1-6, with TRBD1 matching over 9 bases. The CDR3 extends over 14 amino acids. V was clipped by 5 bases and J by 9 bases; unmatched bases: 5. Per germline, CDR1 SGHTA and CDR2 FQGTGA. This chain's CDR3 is CASSPGQGGSPLHF. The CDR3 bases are TGTGCCAGCAGCCCGGGACAGGGTGGTTCACCCCTCCACTTT.

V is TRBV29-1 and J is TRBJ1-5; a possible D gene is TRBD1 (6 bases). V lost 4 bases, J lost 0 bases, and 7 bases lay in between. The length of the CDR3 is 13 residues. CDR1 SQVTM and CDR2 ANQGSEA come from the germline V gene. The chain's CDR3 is CSVADSSNQPQHF. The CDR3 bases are TGCAGCGTTGCGGACAGTAGCAATCAGCCCCAGCATTTT.

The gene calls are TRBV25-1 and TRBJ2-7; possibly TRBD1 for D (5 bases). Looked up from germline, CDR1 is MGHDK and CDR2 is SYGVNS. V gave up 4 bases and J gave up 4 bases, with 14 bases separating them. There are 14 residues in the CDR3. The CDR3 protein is CASSGLQVPYEQYF. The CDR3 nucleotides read TGTGCCAGCAGTGGTTTACAGGTACCTTACGAGCAGTACTTC.

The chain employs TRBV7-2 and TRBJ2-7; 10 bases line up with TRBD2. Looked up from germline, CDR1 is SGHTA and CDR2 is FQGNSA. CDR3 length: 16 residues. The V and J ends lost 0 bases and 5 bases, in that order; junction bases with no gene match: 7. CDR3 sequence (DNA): TGTGCCAGCAGCTTAGCTGGTAGCGGGGGGCCTAACGAGCAGTACTTC. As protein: CASSLAGSGGPNEQYF. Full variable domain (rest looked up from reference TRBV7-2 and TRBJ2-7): GAGVSQSPSNKVTEKGKDVELRCDPISGHTALYWYRQSLGQGLEFLIYFQGNSAPDKSGLPSDRFSAERTGGSVSTLTIQRTQQEDSAVYLCASSLAGSGGPNEQYFGPGTRLTVT.

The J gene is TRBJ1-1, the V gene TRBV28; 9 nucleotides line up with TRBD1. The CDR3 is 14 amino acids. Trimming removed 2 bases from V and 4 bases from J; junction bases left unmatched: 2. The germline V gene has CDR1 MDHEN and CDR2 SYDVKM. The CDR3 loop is CASSLTGGGTEAFF. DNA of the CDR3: TGTGCCAGCAGTTTAACAGGGGGCGGCACTGAAGCTTTCTTT.

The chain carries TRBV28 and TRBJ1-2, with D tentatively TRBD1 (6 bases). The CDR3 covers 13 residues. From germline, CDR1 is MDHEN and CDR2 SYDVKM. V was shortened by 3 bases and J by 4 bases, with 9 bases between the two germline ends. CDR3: CASSFRGIYGYTF. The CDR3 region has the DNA TGTGCCAGCAGTTTCAGGGGAATCTATGGCTACACCTTC.

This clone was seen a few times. CDR3 residues: CASSPGLTEAFF. CDR3 nucleotide sequence: TGTGCCAGCAGCCCTGGACTCACTGAAGCTTTCTTT. V usage is TRBV4-2 and J usage is TRBJ1-1, with D unclear. Germline loops: CDR1 LGHNA, CDR2 YNFKEQ. This CDR3 spans 12 amino acids. V dropped 4 bases and J dropped 4 bases, with 7 bases sitting between them.